This entry lists 23 T cell receptor beta chains sequenced from one sample in a study of blood T cell repertoires in COVID-19. The table came from immunoSEQ multiplex PCR; TCRdb's copy has only in-frame clones and leaves some out. The repertoire holds about 160,000 clones, around 80% seen once, with approximately 8% in the top ten. Sequencing was done on a sample of PBMCs or T cells enriched from blood (not recorded which). The source is a woman aged 45-59 years who had recovered from COVID-19.

V is TRBV5-5 and J is TRBJ1-4, with D hard to call. The germline V and J ends were trimmed by 1 base and 7 bases, with 11 bases remaining between them. The CDR3 covers 14 residues. Germline V gives CDR1 SGHKS, CDR2 YYEKEE (reference sequence). In DNA, the CDR3 is TGTGCCAGCAGCTTGTTGGTCACGAGTGAAAAACTGTTTTTT. This translates into CASSLLVTSEKLFF. The full variable domain, in which reference TRBV5-5 and TRBJ1-4 provide the parts outside the CDR3, is DAGVTQSPTHLIKTRGQQVTLRCSPISGHKSVSWYQQVLGQGPQFIFQYYEKEERGRGNFPDRFSARQFPNYSSELNVNALLLGDSALYLCASSLLVTSEKLFFGSGTQLSVL.

The chain is built from TRBV7-2 and TRBJ2-7, with TRBD2 matching over 7 bases. The J segment lost 0 bases and the V segment lost 5 bases, leaving 10 bases of the junction unmatched. The CDR3 loop spans 16 amino acids. Per germline, CDR1 SGHTA and CDR2 FQGNSA. The CDR3 sequence is CASSLTPGRSSYEQYF. The CDR3 DNA reads TGTGCCAGCAGCCTCACCCCCGGGAGGAGCTCCTACGAGCAGTACTTC.

This clone appeared once. The chain links TRBV3-1 (or the pseudogene TRBV3-2) to TRBJ1-1; 10 nucleotides agree with TRBD1. CDR3 length: 14 residues. The germline V gene encodes CDR1 LGHDT and CDR2 YNNKEL (reference sequence). Trimming removed 5 bases from V and 4 bases from J; junction bases left unmatched: 4. In DNA form, the CDR3 reads TGTGCCAGCAGCTGGGACAGGGGTGGCACTGAAGCTTTCTTT. Translation gives CASSWDRGGTEAFF.

The J gene is TRBJ1-3, the V gene TRBV7-2, with D perhaps matching TRBD1 (5 bases). V was pared by 3 bases and J by 0 bases, with 9 bases between. Germline-derived CDR1 and CDR2 are SGHTA and FQGNSA. The CDR3 has 15 residues. CDR3 nucleotides: TGTGCCAGCAGCTTTAGGGGATCCTCTGGAAACACCATATATTTT. Translating it yields CASSFRGSSGNTIYF. The variable domain in full, with the rest retrieved from reference TRBV7-2 and TRBJ1-3, is GAGVSQSPSNKVTEKGKDVELRCDPISGHTALYWYRQSLGQGLEFLIYFQGNSAPDKSGLPSDRFSAERTGGSVSTLTIQRTQQEDSAVYLCASSFRGSSGNTIYFGEGSWLTVV.

V usage is TRBV28 and J usage is TRBJ2-7, with D possibly TRBD2 on 5 matching bases. The V end was cut by 2 bases, the J end by 3 bases, with 11 bases between. The CDR3 loop spans 14 amino acids. Germline CDR1 is MDHEN and CDR2 is SYDVKM. DNA of the CDR3: TGTGCCAGCAGTTTACCCGGGGAGAACTACGAGCAGTACTTC. This encodes CASSLPGENYEQYF.

V and J are TRBV7-9 and TRBJ1-1; TRBD1 is a possible D gene (6 bases). V was clipped by 5 bases and J by 0 bases, with 16 bases between them. This CDR3 has 16 amino acids. CDR1 is SEHNR and CDR2 is FQNEAQ in the germline V gene (reference sequence). This CDR3 reads CASSRRTVNMNTEAFF. Written as DNA, the CDR3 is TGTGCCAGCAGCCGAAGGACAGTAAACATGAACACTGAAGCTTTCTTT.

This sequence joins TRBV9 and TRBJ2-7, with TRBD1 identical over 9 bases. CDR1 is SGDLS and CDR2 is YYNGEE in the germline V gene. The CDR3 loop spans 19 amino acids. V dropped 4 bases and J dropped 0; count of bases not matched to a gene: 17. DNA for the CDR3: TGTGCCAGCAGCCTCGTGGTGGCCCACCGGGACAGGGTCTCCTACGAGCAGTACTTC. It yields the protein CASSLVVAHRDRVSYEQYF.

This CDR3 reads CASSPDRGVTGELFF. The CDR3 nucleotides are TGTGCCAGCAGCCCGGACAGGGGGGTCACCGGGGAGCTGTTTTTT. The chain joins TRBV7-2 to TRBJ2-2, with 10 bases matching TRBD1. After removal of 5 bases from V and 4 bases from J, the junction contained 4 bases not matched to a gene. The CDR3 has 15 residues. CDR1 is SGHTA, CDR2 FQGNSA, per germline.

V usage is TRBV4-1 and J usage is TRBJ1-1, with D possibly TRBD1 on 6 matching bases. The V gene's germline CDR1 is MGHRA and CDR2 YSYEKL. The CDR3 is 18 amino acids. Trimming took off 0 bases at V and 0 bases at J, with 17 bases between the two ends. The CDR3 region has the DNA TGCGCCAGCAGCCAAGATCTGAGGGGGATGCGCATGAACACTGAAGCTTTCTTT. Its protein is CASSQDLRGMRMNTEAFF.

The V gene is TRBV5-5, the J gene TRBJ1-3; unclear D gene. Trimming removed 4 bases at V and 0 bases at J, with 26 bases between. The germline V gene has CDR1 SGHKS and CDR2 YYEKEE (reference sequence). The CDR3 is made up of 20 amino acids. The CDR3 sequence: CASSRGPGQSPITSGNTIYF. CDR3 bases: TGTGCCAGCAGCCGGGGTCCAGGCCAGAGCCCCATTACCTCTGGAAACACCATATATTTT.

The J gene is TRBJ1-2, the V gene TRBV5-1; the D gene is possibly TRBD1 (5 bases). V gave up 5 bases and J gave up 4 bases, with 12 bases separating them. Germline assignment: CDR1 SGHRS and CDR2 YFSETQ. CDR3 length equals 13 residues. The CDR3 DNA sequence: TGCGCCAGCAGAAACACAGGCCTCTATGGCTACACCTTC. It codes for CASRNTGLYGYTF.

The chain combines TRBV28 with TRBJ1-5, with D tentatively TRBD1 (6 bases). The V gene's germline CDR1 is MDHEN and CDR2 SYDVKM. The CDR3 has 16 residues. V dropped 3 bases and J dropped 7 bases, with 19 bases sitting between them. CDR3 in DNA: TGTGCCAGCAGTTTCAGCCCGGACAGTGGCGGGCAGCCCCAGCATTTT. Translating gives CASSFSPDSGGQPQHF.

This rearrangement joins TRBV2 to TRBJ1-1; 7 positions match TRBD1. Trimming cost V 2 bases and J 9 bases; bases outside gene matches: 9. The CDR3 is 14 residues long. The germline V gene has CDR1 SNHLY and CDR2 FYNNEI. The CDR3 DNA reads TGTGCCAGCAGTGAAAGACAGGGTGGACCTAAAGCTTTCTTT. The encoded protein is CASSERQGGPKAFF.

The rearrangement joins TRBV10-3 to TRBJ1-1; weak D call: TRBD1 (6 bases). CDR1 and CDR2 from the germline V gene are ENHRY and SYGVKD. The length of the CDR3 is 12 residues. Trimming removed 3 bases at V and 4 bases at J, with 6 bases between. In nucleotides, the CDR3 is TGTGCCATCAGTGAAGGGGGCACTGAAGCTTTCTTT. This sequence encodes CAISEGGTEAFF.

V is TRBV4-2 and J is TRBJ1-5; 7 bases line up with TRBD1. Germline trimming cut 2 bases from V and 4 bases from J; bases unmatched to any gene: 5. The CDR3 length is 15 residues. Germline loops: CDR1 LGHNA, CDR2 YNFKEQ. CDR3 residues: CASSQSDRDNQPQHF. The CDR3 nucleotides read TGTGCCAGCAGCCAAAGCGACAGGGATAATCAGCCCCAGCATTTT.

This clone occurred once. The chain employs TRBV6-5 and TRBJ1-4; tentative D call: TRBD1 (6 bases). The V gene's germline CDR1 is MNHEY and CDR2 SVGAGI. This CDR3 is built from 13 residues. V was trimmed by 7 bases and J by 7 bases, leaving 13 bases between them. The DNA for the CDR3 is TGTGCCAGCACCGGACAGAGTCTTGAAAAACTGTTTTTT. Translated, it gives CASTGQSLEKLFF.

V is TRBV9 and J is TRBJ1-6; 7 nucleotides align to TRBD1. Germline CDR1 and CDR2: SGDLS and YYNGEE. V lost 4 bases and J lost 7; bases outside the gene matches: 5. CDR3 length: 14 residues. This CDR3 reads CASSPTGRNSPLHF. In nucleotides, the CDR3 is TGTGCCAGCAGCCCGACAGGGAGAAATTCACCCCTCCACTTT.

The V call is TRBV15, the J call TRBJ1-4; a weak D match, TRBD1 (5 bases). V dropped 5 bases and J dropped 14 bases, with 15 bases sitting between them. The CDR3 has 12 amino acids. In germline, CDR1 is LNHNV, CDR2 YYDKDF (reference sequence). Here the CDR3 reads CATSFQVGGLFF. For the CDR3, the DNA is TGTGCCACCAGCTTTCAAGTGGGGGGTCTGTTTTTT.

This clone showed up just once. The chain carries TRBV28 and TRBJ1-3; D uncertain. Germline V CDR1 and CDR2: MDHEN, SYDVKM. Trimming removed 3 bases at V and 2 bases at J, with 11 bases between. The CDR3 has 15 residues. CDR3 sequence reads: CASSFAGSAGNTIYF. The CDR3, as DNA: TGTGCCAGCAGTTTTGCCGGGAGCGCTGGAAACACCATATATTTT.

The chain employs TRBV3-1 (or the pseudogene TRBV3-2) and TRBJ1-1; D uncertain. V was cut by 2 bases and J by 11 bases, with 12 bases left in between. The germline V gene encodes CDR1 LGHDT and CDR2 YNNKEL (reference sequence). CDR3 size: 12 residues. The CDR3 sequence: CASSQRMGEAFF. DNA for the CDR3: TGTGCCAGCAGCCAAAGGATGGGAGAGGCTTTCTTT.

This clone showed up just a few times. The chain is built from TRBV7-9 and TRBJ1-1, with D possibly matching TRBD1 (5 bases). CDR1 and CDR2 from the germline V gene are SEHNR and FQNEAQ (reference sequence). Trimming cost V 5 bases and J 0 bases, with 13 bases left between them. This CDR3 has 15 amino acids. For the CDR3, the DNA is TGTGCCAGCAGCCAGGGCCCGATTCTGAACACTGAAGCTTTCTTT. It codes for CASSQGPILNTEAFF.

The gene calls are TRBV27 and TRBJ1-6; 7 nucleotides match TRBD1. The J segment lost 5 bases and the V segment lost 5 bases, leaving 6 bases of the junction unmatched. Germline CDR1 and CDR2: MNHEY and SMNVEV (reference sequence). The CDR3 is 15 residues long. CDR3 bases: TGTGCCAGCAGTATCTCCGGGACAGATAATTCACCCCTCCACTTT. Translation: CASSISGTDNSPLHF.

This clone was seen just once. This sequence joins TRBV7-6 and TRBJ2-3; no clear D gene. CDR3 length: 15 residues. Per the germline V gene, CDR1 is SGHVS and CDR2 is FNYEAQ. V lost 7 bases to trimming and J lost 1 base, with 15 bases between them. CDR3 sequence (DNA): TGTGCCAGCAAGAAATTCGTTTCGGGCACAGATACGCAGTATTTT. This sequence encodes CASKKFVSGTDTQYF.